These 17 T cell receptor beta chains were sequenced from one sample in a study of T cell changes during pregnancy in multiple sclerosis (dated by TCRdb to the late 2010s). To prepare the library, the immunoSEQ multiplex PCR assay was applied. TCRdb re-hosts the immuneACCESS table, in-frame sequences only. Its copies lack some clones; in the studies checked, an unresolved V gene accounts for under half of them, and the cause for the rest is not known. Present in this sample are around 31,000 clones, over 85% of which were seen just once. The biggest ten clones account for roughly 0.74% of the sample. Sequencing used CD4+ T cells from peripheral blood mononuclear cells, obtained in the first trimester of pregnancy. Every receptor here comes from a female donor with multiple sclerosis, enrolled in a pregnancy study.

This CDR3 is CASGLQGNQPQHF. CDR3 sequence (DNA): TGTGCCAGCGGCCTTCAGGGAAATCAGCCCCAGCATTTT. The V and J genes are TRBV5-5 and TRBJ1-5; D might be TRBD1 (5 bases). Germline CDR1 SGHKS, CDR2 YYEKEE (reference sequence). The ends were cut back, 7 bases at V and 4 bases at J, with 12 bases in the middle. The CDR3 runs to 13 residues.

V gene TRBV18 combines with J gene TRBJ2-1, with a possible D match to TRBD2 (5 bases). From germline, CDR1 is KGHSH and CDR2 LQKENI. V lost 4 bases and J lost 10, with 14 bases in between. The CDR3 contains 13 residues. CDR3 in amino acids: CASSRLALLEQFF. The CDR3, as DNA: TGTGCCAGCTCACGGCTAGCCCTTTTGGAGCAGTTCTTC.

The chain recombines TRBV7-9 with TRBJ1-2; D remains ambiguous. CDR1 and CDR2 from the germline V gene are SEHNR and FQNEAQ (reference sequence). V lost 1 base and J lost 6, with 15 bases in between. This CDR3 is built from 15 residues. As DNA, the CDR3 is TGTGCCAGCAGCTTAGGGTGGCCAGCTAGGAATGGCTACACCTTC. Its protein is CASSLGWPARNGYTF.

This clone was recorded a few times. The rearrangement uses TRBV6-5 and TRBJ1-3, with TRBD1 as a possible D gene (6 bases). CDR1 and CDR2 (germline): MNHEY, SVGAGI. The V gene lost 5 bases and the J gene lost 2 bases, with 13 bases spanning the gap. There are 15 residues in the CDR3. CDR3 region: CASSTLPGAGNTIYF. The CDR3 nucleotides read TGTGCCAGCAGTACCCTGCCAGGGGCTGGAAACACCATATATTTT.

The rearrangement uses TRBV6-1 and TRBJ2-7; TRBD1 aligns across 8 bases. Germline V gene data show CDR1 as MNHNS and CDR2 as SASEGT. Trimming took 5 bases from V and 4 from J; bases not matched to a gene: 7. CDR3 length: 14 amino acids. The CDR3 sequence: CASSRTGRRYEQYF. DNA for the CDR3: TGTGCCAGCAGTCGGACAGGGAGGAGATACGAGCAGTACTTC.

The V gene is TRBV6-5, the J gene TRBJ2-6; TRBD1 matches at 7 bases. Trimming removed 10 bases from V and 0 bases from J; junction bases left unmatched: 3. CDR1 MNHEY and CDR2 SVGAGI come from the germline V gene. The CDR3 extends over 14 amino acids. The CDR3 region is CATSGGSGANVLTF. In DNA, the CDR3 is TGTGCCACTTCAGGGGGCTCTGGGGCCAACGTCCTGACTTTC.

This sequence joins TRBV18 and TRBJ2-7, with D possibly being TRBD1 (5 bases). Germline V CDR1 and CDR2: KGHSH, LQKENI. Trimming removed 0 bases at V and 7 bases at J, with 13 bases between. CDR3 size: 14 residues. CDR3 nucleotide sequence: TGTGCCAGCTCACCACCGAGCAGGGTAGGAGAGCAGTACTTC. Its translation is CASSPPSRVGEQYF. Full variable domain (rest looked up from reference TRBV18 and TRBJ2-7): NAGVMQNPRHLVRRRGQEARLRCSPMKGHSHVYWYRQLPEEGLKFMVYLQKENIIDESGMPKERFSAEFPKEGPSILRIQQVVRGDSAAYFCASSPPSRVGEQYFGPGTRLTVT.

V and J are TRBV19 and TRBJ1-2; 8 nucleotides agree with TRBD1. The CDR3 consists of 14 residues. V dropped 4 bases and J dropped 6; count of bases not matched to a gene: 7. Germline CDR1 and CDR2: LNHDA and SQIVND (reference sequence). The chain's CDR3 is CASSTSTGGDGYTF. The CDR3 DNA reads as TGTGCCAGTAGTACCTCAACAGGGGGAGATGGCTACACCTTC.

V gene TRBV5-1 combines with J gene TRBJ2-3; the match to TRBD2 covers 7 bases. CDR1 is SGHRS, CDR2 YFSETQ, per germline. This CDR3 region has 16 residues. The V and J ends lost 5 bases and 0 bases, in that order; junction bases with no gene match: 9. The CDR3 sequence is CASSRGVDKSTDTQYF. The DNA for the CDR3 is TGCGCCAGCAGTCGGGGGGTGGACAAGAGCACAGATACGCAGTATTTT.

V and J are TRBV5-6 and TRBJ2-6; D is ambiguous. Between the trimmed V and J ends, which lost 4 bases and 0 bases, there was a span of 17 bases. The germline V gene encodes CDR1 SGHDT and CDR2 YYEEEE. CDR3 size: 18 residues. CDR3 nucleotides: TGTGCCAGCAGCCCCCGGTTCACCCCTCTCTCTGGGGCCAACGTCCTGACTTTC. It yields the protein CASSPRFTPLSGANVLTF.

V is TRBV2 and J is TRBJ1-2; D might be TRBD1 (5 bases). Germline values: CDR1 SNHLY, CDR2 FYNNEI. V was shortened by 3 bases and J by 4 bases, with 9 bases between the two germline ends. The CDR3 contains 13 residues. The CDR3 is CASSEGLSYGYTF. The CDR3 DNA sequence: TGTGCCAGCAGTGAGGGGCTGAGCTATGGCTACACCTTC.

This chain connects TRBV18 to TRBJ2-7; the D gene is possibly TRBD2 (6 bases). The germline V gene has CDR1 KGHSH and CDR2 LQKENI. V was trimmed by 3 bases and J by 6 bases, leaving 12 bases between them. This CDR3 is 13 amino acids long. CDR3 sequence: CASSPPGGFEQYF. In nucleotides, the CDR3 is TGTGCCAGCTCACCCCCTGGGGGGTTCGAGCAGTACTTC.

This clone was recorded only once. This chain links TRBV5-1 with TRBJ1-2, with D possibly being TRBD1 (5 bases). Germline V gene data show CDR1 as SGHRS and CDR2 as YFSETQ. V was shortened by 0 bases and J by 8 bases, with 11 bases between the two germline ends. The length of the CDR3 is 13 residues. In DNA form, the CDR3 reads TGCGCCAGCAGCTTGGCGGGGGTAGGAGGCTACACCTTC. The encoded protein is CASSLAGVGGYTF.

The chain joins TRBV23-1 to TRBJ1-2; weak D call: TRBD1 (5 bases). TRBV23-1 is marked as an open reading frame, function uncertain. V gave up 1 base and J gave up 7 bases, with 7 bases separating them. There are 12 residues in the CDR3. This CDR3 is CASSQYGGGYTF. DNA of the CDR3: TGCGCCAGCAGTCAATACGGGGGTGGCTACACCTTC.

Here the CDR3 DNA reads TGTGCCAGCAGTTATGGAAGGACAGGGACCCAAGAGACCCAGTACTTC. Translating gives CASSYGRTGTQETQYF. The gene calls are TRBV6-5 and TRBJ2-5, with 8 bases aligning to TRBD1. Germline CDR1 is MNHEY and CDR2 is SVGAGI. The J segment lost 1 base and the V segment lost 3 bases, leaving 7 bases of the junction unmatched. The CDR3 runs to 16 residues.

The rearrangement uses TRBV18 and TRBJ2-1; 15 bases align to TRBD2. Germline V lookup: CDR1 KGHSH, CDR2 LQKENI. V shed 3 bases and J 9 bases; nucleotides not matched to a gene: 0. The length of the CDR3 is 14 residues. CDR3 DNA sequence: TGTGCCAGCTCACCGGGACTAGCGGGGGGTGAGCAGTTCTTC. Its translation is CASSPGLAGGEQFF.

With respect to this clone: Other DNA sequences in the same sample also yield this CDR3. The V and J genes are TRBV5-1 and TRBJ2-7; 9 nucleotides match TRBD1. Germline V CDR1 and CDR2: SGHRS, YFSETQ. Germline trimming cut 3 bases from V and 6 bases from J; bases unmatched to any gene: 13. This CDR3 has 16 amino acids. The CDR3 is CASSWGGPGTGLEQYF. The CDR3 region has the DNA TGCGCCAGCAGCTGGGGGGGTCCCGGGACAGGGCTCGAGCAGTACTTC. The whole variable domain, filled in from reference TRBV5-1 and TRBJ2-7, reads KAGVTQTPRYLIKTRGQQVTLSCSPISGHRSVSWYQQTPGQGLQFLFEYFSETQRNKGNFPGRFSGRQFSNSRSEMNVSTLELGDSALYLCASSWGGPGTGLEQYFGPGTRLTVT.